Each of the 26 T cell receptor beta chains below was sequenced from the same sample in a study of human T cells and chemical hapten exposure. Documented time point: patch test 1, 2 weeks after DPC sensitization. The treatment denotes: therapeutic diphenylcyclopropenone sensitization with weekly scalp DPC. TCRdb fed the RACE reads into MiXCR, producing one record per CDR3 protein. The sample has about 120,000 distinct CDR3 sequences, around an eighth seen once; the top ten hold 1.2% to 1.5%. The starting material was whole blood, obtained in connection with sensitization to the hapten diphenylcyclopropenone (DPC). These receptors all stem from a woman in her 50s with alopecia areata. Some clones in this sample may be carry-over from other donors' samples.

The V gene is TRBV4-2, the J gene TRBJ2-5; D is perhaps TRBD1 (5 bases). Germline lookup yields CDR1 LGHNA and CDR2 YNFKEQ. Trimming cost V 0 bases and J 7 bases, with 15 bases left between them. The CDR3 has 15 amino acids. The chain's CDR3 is CASSQDQGAVSTQYF. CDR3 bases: TGTGCCAGCAGCCAAGATCAAGGGGCAGTTTCGACCCAGTACTTC.

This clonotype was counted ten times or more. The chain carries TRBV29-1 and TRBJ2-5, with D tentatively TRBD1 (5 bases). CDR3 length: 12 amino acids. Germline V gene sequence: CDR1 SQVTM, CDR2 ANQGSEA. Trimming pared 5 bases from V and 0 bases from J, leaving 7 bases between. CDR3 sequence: CSVNRYQETQYF. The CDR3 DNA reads TGCAGCGTTAACAGGTACCAAGAGACCCAGTACTTC.

The CDR3 DNA sequence: TGTGCCAGCAAGTCGGGACAGACCTTCTACGAGCAGTACTTC. Translating it yields CASKSGQTFYEQYF. The genes are TRBV28 and TRBJ2-7; 7 nucleotides match TRBD1. Trimming took 7 bases from V and 3 from J; bases not matched to a gene: 9. This CDR3 has 14 residues. Germline V lookup: CDR1 MDHEN, CDR2 SYDVKM.

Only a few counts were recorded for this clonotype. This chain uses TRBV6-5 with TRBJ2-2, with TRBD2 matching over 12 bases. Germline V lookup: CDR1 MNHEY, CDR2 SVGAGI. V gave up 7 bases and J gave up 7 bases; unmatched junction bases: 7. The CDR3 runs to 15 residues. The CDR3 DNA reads TGTGCCAGCACCGGACTAGCGGGATCGAGCGGGGAGCTGTTTTTT. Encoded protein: CASTGLAGSSGELFF.

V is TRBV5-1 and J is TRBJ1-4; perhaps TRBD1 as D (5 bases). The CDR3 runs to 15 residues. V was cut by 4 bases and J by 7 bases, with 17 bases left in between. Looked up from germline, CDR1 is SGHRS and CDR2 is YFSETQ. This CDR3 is CASSEQGRESEKLFF. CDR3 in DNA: TGCGCCAGCAGCGAACAAGGCAGGGAAAGTGAAAAACTGTTTTTT.

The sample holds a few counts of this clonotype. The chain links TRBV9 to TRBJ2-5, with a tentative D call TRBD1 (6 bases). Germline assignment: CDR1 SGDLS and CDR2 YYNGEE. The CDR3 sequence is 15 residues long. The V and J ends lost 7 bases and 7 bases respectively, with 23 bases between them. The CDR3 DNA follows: TGTGCCAGCGCTACGATGACAGGTGAAGGGGCGACCCAGTACTTC. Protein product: CASATMTGEGATQYF.

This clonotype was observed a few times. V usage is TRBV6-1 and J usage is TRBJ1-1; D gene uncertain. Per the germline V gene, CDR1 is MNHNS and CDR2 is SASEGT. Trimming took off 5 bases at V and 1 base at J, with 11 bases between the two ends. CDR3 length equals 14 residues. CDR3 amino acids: CASSFERANTEAFF. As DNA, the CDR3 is TGTGCCAGCAGTTTTGAGCGGGCGAACACTGAAGCTTTCTTT.

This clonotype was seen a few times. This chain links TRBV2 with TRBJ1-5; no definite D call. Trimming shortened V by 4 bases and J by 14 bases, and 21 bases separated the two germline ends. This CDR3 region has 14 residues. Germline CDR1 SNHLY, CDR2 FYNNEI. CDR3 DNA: TGTGCCAGCAGTGGAACACAACAATCAATCGTAGAGCATTTT. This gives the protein CASSGTQQSIVEHF.

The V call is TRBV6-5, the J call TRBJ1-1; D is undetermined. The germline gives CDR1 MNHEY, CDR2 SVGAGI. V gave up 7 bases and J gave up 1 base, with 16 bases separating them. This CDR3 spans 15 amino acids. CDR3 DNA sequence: TGTGCCAGCACCAAAAGCGGGGTAACGAACACTGAAGCTTTCTTT. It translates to CASTKSGVTNTEAFF.

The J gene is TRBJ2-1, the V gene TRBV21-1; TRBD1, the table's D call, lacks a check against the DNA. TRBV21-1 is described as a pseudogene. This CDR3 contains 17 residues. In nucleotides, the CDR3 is TGTGCCAGCAGCAAAGCGGGACATCCGGAGGTCCGCAATGAGCAGTTCTTC. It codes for CASSKAGHPEVRNEQFF.

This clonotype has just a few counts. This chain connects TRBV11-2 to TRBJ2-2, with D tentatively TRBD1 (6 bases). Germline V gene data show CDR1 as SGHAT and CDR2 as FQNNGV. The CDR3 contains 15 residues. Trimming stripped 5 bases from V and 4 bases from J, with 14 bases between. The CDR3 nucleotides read TGTGCCAGCAGCACGACGTGGACAGTCACCGGGGAGCTGTTTTTT. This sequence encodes CASSTTWTVTGELFF. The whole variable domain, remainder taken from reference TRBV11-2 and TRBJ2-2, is EAGVAQSPRYKIIEKRQSVAFWCNPISGHATLYWYQQILGQGPKLLIQFQNNGVVDDSQLPKDRFSAERLKGVDSTLKIQPAKLEDSAVYLCASSTTWTVTGELFFGEGSRLTVL.

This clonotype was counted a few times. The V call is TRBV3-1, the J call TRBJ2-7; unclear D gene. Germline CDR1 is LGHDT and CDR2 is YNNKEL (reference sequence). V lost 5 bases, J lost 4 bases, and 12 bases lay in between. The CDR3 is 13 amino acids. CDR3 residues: CASSLQPAYEQYF. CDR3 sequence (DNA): TGTGCCAGCAGCTTACAGCCAGCTTACGAGCAGTACTTC.

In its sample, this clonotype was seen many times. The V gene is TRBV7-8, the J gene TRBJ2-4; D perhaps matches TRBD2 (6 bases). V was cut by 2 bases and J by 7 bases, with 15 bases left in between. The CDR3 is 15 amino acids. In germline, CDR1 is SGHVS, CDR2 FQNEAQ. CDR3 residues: CASSLLGAGLNIQYF. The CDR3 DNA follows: TGTGCCAGCAGCTTATTAGGGGCGGGGTTGAACATTCAGTACTTC.

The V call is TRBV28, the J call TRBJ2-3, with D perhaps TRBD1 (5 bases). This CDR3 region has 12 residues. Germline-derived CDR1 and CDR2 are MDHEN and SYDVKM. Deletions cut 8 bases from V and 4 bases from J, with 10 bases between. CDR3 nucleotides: TGTGCCAGCGTTAAGGGGTCAGATACGCAGTATTTT. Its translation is CASVKGSDTQYF.

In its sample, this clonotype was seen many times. The CDR3 region has the DNA TGTGCCAGCAGCTTAGGCAACATGAACACTGAAGCTTTCTTT. It yields the protein CASSLGNMNTEAFF. The chain is built from TRBV11-2 and TRBJ1-1, with D unresolved. Germline values: CDR1 SGHAT, CDR2 FQNNGV. The CDR3 runs to 14 residues. V was shortened by 1 base and J by 0 bases, with 6 bases between the two germline ends.

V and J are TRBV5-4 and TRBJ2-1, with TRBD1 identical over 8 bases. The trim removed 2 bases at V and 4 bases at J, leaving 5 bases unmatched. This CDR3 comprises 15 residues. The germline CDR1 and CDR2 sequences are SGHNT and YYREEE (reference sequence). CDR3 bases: TGTGCCAGCAGCTTCGGACAGGGATCTTACAATGAGCAGTTCTTC. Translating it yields CASSFGQGSYNEQFF.

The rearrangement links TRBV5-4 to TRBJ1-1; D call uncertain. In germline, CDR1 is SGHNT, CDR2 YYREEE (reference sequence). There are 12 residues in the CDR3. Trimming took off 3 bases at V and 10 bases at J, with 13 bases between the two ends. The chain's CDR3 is CASSSYPGGAFF. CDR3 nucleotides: TGTGCCAGCAGCTCTTATCCTGGTGGAGCTTTCTTT.

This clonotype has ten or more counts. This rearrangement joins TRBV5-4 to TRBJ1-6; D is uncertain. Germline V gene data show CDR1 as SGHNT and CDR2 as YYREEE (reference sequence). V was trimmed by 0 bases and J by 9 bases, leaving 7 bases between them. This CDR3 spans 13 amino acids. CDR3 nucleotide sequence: TGTGCCAGCAGCTTGGACTCCAGTTCACCCCTCCACTTT. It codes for CASSLDSSSPLHF.

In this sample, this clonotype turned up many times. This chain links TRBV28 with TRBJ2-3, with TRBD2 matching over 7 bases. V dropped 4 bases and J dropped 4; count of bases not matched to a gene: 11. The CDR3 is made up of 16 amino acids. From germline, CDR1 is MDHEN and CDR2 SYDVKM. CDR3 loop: CASSWRRGGSPDTQYF. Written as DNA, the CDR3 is TGTGCCAGCAGTTGGCGGCGAGGCGGGAGCCCAGATACGCAGTATTTT.

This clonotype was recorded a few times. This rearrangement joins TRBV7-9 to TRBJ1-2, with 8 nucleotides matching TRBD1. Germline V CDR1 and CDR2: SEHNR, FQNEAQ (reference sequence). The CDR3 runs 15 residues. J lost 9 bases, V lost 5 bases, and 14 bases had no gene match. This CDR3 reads CASSPGTGGELRYTF. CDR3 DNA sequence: TGTGCCAGCAGCCCCGGCACAGGGGGTGAGTTGCGCTACACCTTC.

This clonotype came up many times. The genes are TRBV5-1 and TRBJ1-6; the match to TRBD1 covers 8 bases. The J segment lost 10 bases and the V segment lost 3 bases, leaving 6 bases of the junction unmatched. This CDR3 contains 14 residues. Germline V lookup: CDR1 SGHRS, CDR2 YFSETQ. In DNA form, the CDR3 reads TGCGCCAGCAGCTCGGGACAGGTCAACTCACCCCTCCACTTT. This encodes CASSSGQVNSPLHF.

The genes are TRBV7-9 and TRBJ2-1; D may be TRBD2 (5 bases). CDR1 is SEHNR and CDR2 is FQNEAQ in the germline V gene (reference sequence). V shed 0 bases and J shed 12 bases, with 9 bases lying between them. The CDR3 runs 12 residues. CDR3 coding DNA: TGTGCCAGCAGCTTAGCGCGAGGAGGGCAGTTCTTC. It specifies CASSLARGGQFF.

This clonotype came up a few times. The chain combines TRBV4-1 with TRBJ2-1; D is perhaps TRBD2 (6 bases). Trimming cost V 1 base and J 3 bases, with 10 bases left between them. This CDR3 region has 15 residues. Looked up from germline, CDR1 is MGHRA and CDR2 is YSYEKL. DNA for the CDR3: TGCGCCAGCAGCCAAGGACTAGGAATCTACAATGAGCAGTTCTTC. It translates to CASSQGLGIYNEQFF.

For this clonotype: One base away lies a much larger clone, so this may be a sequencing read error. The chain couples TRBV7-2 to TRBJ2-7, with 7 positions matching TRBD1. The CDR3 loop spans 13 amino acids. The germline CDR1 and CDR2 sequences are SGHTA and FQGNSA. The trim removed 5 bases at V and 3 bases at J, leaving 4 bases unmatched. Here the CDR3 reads CASSGQVGYEQYF. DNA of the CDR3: TGTGCCAGCAGCGGACAGGTGGGCTACGAGCAGTACTTC.

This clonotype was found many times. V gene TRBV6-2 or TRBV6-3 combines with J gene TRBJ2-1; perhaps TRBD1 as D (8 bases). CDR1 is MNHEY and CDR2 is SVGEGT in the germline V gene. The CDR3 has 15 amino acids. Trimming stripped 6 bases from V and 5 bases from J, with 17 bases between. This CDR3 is CASSPDRGGNNEQFF. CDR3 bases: TGTGCCAGCAGCCCCGACAGGGGAGGGAACAATGAGCAGTTCTTC.

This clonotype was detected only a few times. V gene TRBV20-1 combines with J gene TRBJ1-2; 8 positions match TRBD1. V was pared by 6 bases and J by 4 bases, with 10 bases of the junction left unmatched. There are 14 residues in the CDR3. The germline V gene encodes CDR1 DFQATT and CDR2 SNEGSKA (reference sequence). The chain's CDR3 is CSAISGGNAYGYTF. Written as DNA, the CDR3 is TGCAGTGCAATATCAGGGGGCAACGCCTATGGCTACACCTTC.